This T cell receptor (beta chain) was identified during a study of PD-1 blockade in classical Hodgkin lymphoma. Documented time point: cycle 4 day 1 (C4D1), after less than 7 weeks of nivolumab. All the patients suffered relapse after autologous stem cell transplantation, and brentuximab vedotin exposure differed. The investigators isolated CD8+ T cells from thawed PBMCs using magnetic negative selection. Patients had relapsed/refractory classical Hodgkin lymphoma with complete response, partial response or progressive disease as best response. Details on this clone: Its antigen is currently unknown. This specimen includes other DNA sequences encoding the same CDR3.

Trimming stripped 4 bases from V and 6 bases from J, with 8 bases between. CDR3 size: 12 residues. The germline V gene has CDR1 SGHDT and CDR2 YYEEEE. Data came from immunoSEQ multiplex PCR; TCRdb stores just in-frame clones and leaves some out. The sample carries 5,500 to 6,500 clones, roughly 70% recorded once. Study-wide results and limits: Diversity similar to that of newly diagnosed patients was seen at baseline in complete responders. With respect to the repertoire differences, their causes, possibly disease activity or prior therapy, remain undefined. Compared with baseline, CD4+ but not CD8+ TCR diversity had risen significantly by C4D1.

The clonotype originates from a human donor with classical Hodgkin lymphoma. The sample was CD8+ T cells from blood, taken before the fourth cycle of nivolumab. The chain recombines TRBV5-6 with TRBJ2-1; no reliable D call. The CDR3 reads CASSPTGNEQFF. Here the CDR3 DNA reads TGTGCCAGCAGCCCGACCGGCAATGAGCAGTTCTTC.